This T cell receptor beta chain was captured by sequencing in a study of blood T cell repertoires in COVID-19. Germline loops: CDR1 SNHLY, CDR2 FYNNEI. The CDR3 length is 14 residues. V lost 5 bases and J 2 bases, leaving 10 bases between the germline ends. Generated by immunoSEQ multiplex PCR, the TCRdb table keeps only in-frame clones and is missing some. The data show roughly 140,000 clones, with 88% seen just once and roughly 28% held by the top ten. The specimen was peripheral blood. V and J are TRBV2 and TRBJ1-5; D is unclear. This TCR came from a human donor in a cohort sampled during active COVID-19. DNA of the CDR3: TGTGCCAGCAGTTTGCAACTCCGCAATCAGCCCCAGCATTTT. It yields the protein CASSLQLRNQPQHF.